The source of this T cell receptor (beta chain) is a study of T cells in Graves' hyperthyroidism and ophthalmopathy (dated by TCRdb to about 2019). Regarding the study in general: Peripheral blood samples were taken at initial diagnosis, before any treatment was given. Thyroid tissue and blood T-cell repertoires from more than five Graves' hyperthyroidism patients were also compared in the study. For training and testing, the 100 or so patients in the discovery cohort were randomly divided in a 7:3 ratio. According to the paper, TCR Vbeta CDR3 sequencing was carried out on approximately 140 peripheral blood samples, which came from over 40 ophthalmopathy, approximately 72 hyperthyroidism and roughly 17 progressor patients. After sampling, hyperthyroidism patients received methimazole starting at 30 mg daily, and ophthalmopathy patients received high-dose intravenous methylprednisolone. To identify TCR V-J signatures that set the groups apart, the researchers used a discovery cohort of 100 or so patients, made up of 40 to 45 with Graves' ophthalmopathy and about 60 with stable Graves' hyperthyroidism. Prospective prediction of ophthalmopathy was tested in an independent validation cohort consisting of fewer than 20 hyperthyroidism patients and some 15 patients who later progressed to ophthalmopathy. The paper as a whole reports these results and caveats: Most expanded thyroid clonotypes (frequency above 0.001) were also found in blood, which suggests that blood repertoires may mirror thyroid immune responses. Sample size was not statistically predetermined, and blinding of investigators to group allocation was not performed. In cross-validation, a model built on a 13 V-J signature told ophthalmopathy apart from stable hyperthyroidism with 85% to 90% sensitivity and 81% to 82% specificity, and in testing the same model reached 80%/75%. In validation, progression to ophthalmopathy was predicted by the model with around 71% sensitivity and approximately 78% specificity, a median of 6.5 months before onset.

This clonotype was seen at least ten times. What this receptor recognizes is not known. The sample holds no much larger clone one base away, and base qualities are not on file. The TCR beta CDR3 regions were amplified from the RNA transcripts. A first-round RT-PCR of the TCR CDR3 used the HTBI primer set with the Qiagen OneStep RT-PCR kit. Libraries were constructed in a second round of multiplex PCR, after which size selection and purification were carried out. Libraries were sequenced paired-end with 100 bp reads on an Illumina HiSeq2000. In the authors' own workflow: SOAPnuke was used to process the raw data, with reads discarded if the reads contained adapters or uncalled bases, had a mean Phred below 15, or lacked an exact constant-primer or identifier match. High-quality paired reads were merged with COPE v1.2.5, and unique nucleotide sequences were defined as clonotypes. MiTCR v1.1 was used to align the clonotypes against IMGT TRBV, TRBD and TRBJ reference segments. Only V-J combinations with frequency above 0.0001, covering approximately 99% of repertoires, were analysed. The TCS score was defined as F50 (clonal expansion) divided by E x V (chaos), with BLOSUM62-based TCRdist calculated between CDR3 peptides within each V-J. Welch's t-statistics and random forest reduced 500 to 550 V-J features to 13, which were used in a naive Bayes classifier (R e1071). TCRdb trimmed the raw reads at Q25, called clones with MiXCR and kept productive beta chains. Entries that share a CDR3 protein sequence are merged under the most common genes and DNA. The V and J calls follow TCRdb's processing rather than the paper's. Within this sample are under 450,000 distinct CDR3 sequences, with 15% to 18% of them counted one time only. In total, the top ten clones hold just under 8% of the sample.

The CDR3 measures 13 amino acids from cysteine to phenylalanine. The sequence is cut down to CDR3 DNA, 39 bases in frame from base 1. Trimming takes 5 bases off V and 2 bases off J; junction bases not matched to a gene: 3. Graves' hyperthyroidism was defined as stable when no progression to ophthalmopathy occurred over 18 months of follow-up. Hyperthyroidism patients were newly diagnosed, with disease duration under 2 months, and aged 18 to 65 years. Patients with uncontrolled infections, other autoimmune diseases, pregnancy or lactation were excluded. Diagnoses were based on clinical symptoms, serum thyroxine and TRAb, thyroid ultrasound and orbital computed tomography. Ficoll-Paque density gradient centrifugation was used to isolate PBMCs from about 10 ml of fresh peripheral blood. Total RNA was extracted using Trizol reagent, and RNA quality was assessed on an Agilent 2100 Bioanalyzer.

The chain was built from TRBV12-3 or TRBV12-4 and TRBJ2-7, and TRBD1 aligns with 7 junction nucleotides. The sample consisted of blood. This TCR was recovered from a woman under 30 with Graves' hyperthyroidism. The CDR3 protein is CASSTQGAYEQYF. The nucleotide sequence reads TGTGCCAGCAGTACGCAGGGGGCCTACGAGCAGTACTTC.